This T cell receptor (beta chain) emerged from a study of metastatic and nonmetastatic thyroid tumors. Study-level points and caveats: Within blood and tumor, benign nodules reportedly had significantly lower TCR beta diversity than malignant thyroid tumors did.

Authors' processing steps: Between-group CDR3 differences, defined by clinicopathological status, yielded a distant-metastasis classifier for papillary thyroid cancer. TCRdb reassembled clones from the PCR reads with MiXCR. Here the V and J calls rest on TCRdb's processing, not on the authors' analysis. The table has roughly 20,000 clones, approximately 20% seen once. Concerning this clone itself: The antigen remains unidentified.

Prior to thyroid surgery, none of the patients had received any treatment. The TCR sequence derives from a male donor with papillary thyroid cancer or a benign thyroid nodule (not recorded which). Some clones in this sample may be carry-over from other donors' samples. The sample taken for sequencing was blood.

CDR3: CASSYSSSSGYSYNEQFF. The CDR3 nucleotides read TGTGCCAGCAGTTACTCGAGTTCTAGCGGATACTCCTACAATGAGCAGTTCTTC. The chain employs TRBV6-5 and TRBJ2-1, with 7 bases lining up with TRBD2. V lost 0 bases and J lost 0; bases outside the gene matches: 8. Looked up from germline, CDR1 is MNHEY and CDR2 is SVGAGI. The CDR3 extends over 18 amino acids.